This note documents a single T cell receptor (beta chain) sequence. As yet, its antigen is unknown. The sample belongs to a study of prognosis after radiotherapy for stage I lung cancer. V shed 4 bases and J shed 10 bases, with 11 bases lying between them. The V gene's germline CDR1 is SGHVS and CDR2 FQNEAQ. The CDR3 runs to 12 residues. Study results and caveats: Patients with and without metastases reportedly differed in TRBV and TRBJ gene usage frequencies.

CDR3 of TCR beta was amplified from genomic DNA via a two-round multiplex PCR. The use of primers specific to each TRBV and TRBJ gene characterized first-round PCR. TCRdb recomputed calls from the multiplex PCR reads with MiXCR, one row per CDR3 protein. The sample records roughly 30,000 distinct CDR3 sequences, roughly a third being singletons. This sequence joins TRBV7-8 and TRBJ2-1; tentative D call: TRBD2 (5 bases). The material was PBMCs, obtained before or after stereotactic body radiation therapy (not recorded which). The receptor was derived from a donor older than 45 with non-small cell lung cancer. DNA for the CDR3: TGTGCCAGCAGCTGGTGGTTAGCGGAGCAGTTCTTC. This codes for CASSWWLAEQFF.